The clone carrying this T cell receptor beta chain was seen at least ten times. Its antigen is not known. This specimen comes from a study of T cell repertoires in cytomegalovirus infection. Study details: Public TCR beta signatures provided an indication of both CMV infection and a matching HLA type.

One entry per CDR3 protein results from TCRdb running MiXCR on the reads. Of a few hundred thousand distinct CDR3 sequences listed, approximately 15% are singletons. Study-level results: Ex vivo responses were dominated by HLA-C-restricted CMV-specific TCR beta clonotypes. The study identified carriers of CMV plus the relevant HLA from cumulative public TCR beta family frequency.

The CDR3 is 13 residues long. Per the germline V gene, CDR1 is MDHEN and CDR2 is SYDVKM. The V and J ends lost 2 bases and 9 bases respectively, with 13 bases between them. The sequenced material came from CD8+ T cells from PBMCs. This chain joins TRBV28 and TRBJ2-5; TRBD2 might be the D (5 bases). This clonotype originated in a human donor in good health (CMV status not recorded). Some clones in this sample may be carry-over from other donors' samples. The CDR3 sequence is CASSLLPGIPQYF. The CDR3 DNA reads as TGTGCCAGCAGTTTACTCCCGGGGATTCCCCAGTACTTC.